The 20 T cell receptor beta chains below come from one sample, sequenced in a study of cytomegalovirus exposure and HLA in healthy donors. 60 Vbeta and 13 Jbeta primers were used in PCR. Clones were read by immunoSEQ multiplex PCR, and TCRdb kept only the in-frame ones, dropping some. The repertoire table contains some 72,000 clones. What was sequenced was PBMCs. The origin of the receptors is a boy between 5 and 17 years old in good health and CMV-seronegative.

The rearrangement joins TRBV9 to TRBJ1-3; perhaps TRBD1 as D (6 bases). The germline gives CDR1 SGDLS, CDR2 YYNGEE. V gave up 3 bases and J gave up 7 bases, with 14 bases separating them. The CDR3 spans 14 residues. In DNA, the CDR3 is TGTGCCAGCAGCGAAGTCGGGCAGGGGAACACCATATATTTT. Translated: CASSEVGQGNTIYF.

The chain recombines TRBV9 with TRBJ2-1; no firm D call. The CDR3 is 15 amino acids. Trimming cost V 0 bases and J 4 bases, with 11 bases left between them. The V gene's germline CDR1 is SGDLS and CDR2 YYNGEE. The CDR3 here is CASSVVAEPYNEQFF. The CDR3, as DNA: TGTGCCAGCAGCGTAGTGGCGGAACCGTACAATGAGCAGTTCTTC.

The chain has TRBV4-1 and TRBJ2-7; 10 bases agree with TRBD1. Trimming removed 2 bases from V and 2 bases from J; junction bases left unmatched: 3. The CDR3 consists of 15 residues. Germline-derived CDR1 and CDR2 are MGHRA and YSYEKL. In nucleotides, the CDR3 is TGCGCCAGCAGCCAACCGGGACAGGGGCCCTACGAGCAGTACTTC. It encodes CASSQPGQGPYEQYF.

Remarks on this clone: One end of the junction does not line up with germline, which may come from a read error. The chain recombines TRBV18 with TRBJ2-5; D remains ambiguous. CDR1 is KGHSH and CDR2 is LQKENI in the germline V gene. This CDR3 spans 15 amino acids. The CDR3 loop is CASSGQGPNQENQYF. Here the CDR3 DNA reads TGTGCCAGCTCAGGGCAAGGTCCCAACCAAGAGAACCAGTACTTC.

This chain joins TRBV5-1 and TRBJ2-1; TRBD2 matches at 7 bases. The CDR3 covers 16 residues. J gave up 4 bases and V 4 bases, and 11 bases lay outside the gene matches. CDR1 and CDR2 from the germline V gene are SGHRS and YFSETQ. The CDR3 coding sequence is TGCGCCAGCAGCCCCCGCGGGGGACTACCATACAATGAGCAGTTCTTC. Translation: CASSPRGGLPYNEQFF.

Comment on this clone: Other DNA sequences in this specimen translate into the identical CDR3. The chain combines TRBV4-1 with TRBJ2-7; D is unresolved. CDR1 is MGHRA and CDR2 is YSYEKL in the germline V gene. CDR3 length: 13 amino acids. Trimming pared 4 bases from V and 2 bases from J, leaving 9 bases between. CDR3 in amino acids: CASSLTGTYEQYF. The CDR3 nucleotides are TGCGCCAGCAGCCTGACTGGAACCTACGAGCAGTACTTC.

The rearrangement joins TRBV6-1 to TRBJ1-5; D is unclear. This CDR3 spans 15 amino acids. Germline V gene data show CDR1 as MNHNS and CDR2 as SASEGT. Trimming took off 5 bases at V and 2 bases at J, with 13 bases between the two ends. The CDR3 region is CASSTTDEGNQPQHF. CDR3 DNA: TGTGCCAGCAGTACTACCGACGAGGGCAATCAGCCCCAGCATTTT.

The chain links TRBV19 to TRBJ2-1; D remains unclear. Trimming stripped 2 bases from V and 0 bases from J, with 5 bases between. The germline gives CDR1 LNHDA, CDR2 SQIVND (reference sequence). The CDR3 spans 14 residues. The CDR3 nucleotides read TGTGCCAGTAGTATAACCAGCTCCTACAATGAGCAGTTCTTC. Amino acids: CASSITSSYNEQFF.

This chain links TRBV6-5 with TRBJ1-1; TRBD1 might be the D (6 bases). The germline CDR1 and CDR2 sequences are MNHEY and SVGAGI. The CDR3 length is 15 residues. The V end lost 6 bases, the J end lost 2 bases, and 16 bases lay between the germline ends. CDR3 DNA: TGTGCCAGCAGCCGTACAGGGATCGGTAACACTGAAGCTTTCTTT. Its translation: CASSRTGIGNTEAFF.

The chain employs TRBV15 and TRBJ2-7; 10 bases map to TRBD2. Germline trimming cut 5 bases from V and 2 bases from J; bases unmatched to any gene: 6. Germline CDR1 reads LNHNV; CDR2 reads YYDKDF (reference sequence). This CDR3 is built from 15 residues. This CDR3 reads CATSGQREGTYEQYF. CDR3 in DNA: TGTGCCACCAGCGGGCAGCGGGAGGGCACCTACGAGCAGTACTTC.

The rearrangement uses TRBV7-2 and TRBJ1-3, with D perhaps matching TRBD1 (6 bases). Germline CDR1 and CDR2: SGHTA and FQGNSA. CDR3 length: 16 residues. V gave up 5 bases and J gave up 0 bases, with 14 bases separating them. Written as DNA, the CDR3 is TGTGCCAGCAGCCCAGATGCGACAGGCTCTGGAAACACCATATATTTT. This sequence encodes CASSPDATGSGNTIYF.

This chain joins TRBV7-9 and TRBJ2-7; D is possibly TRBD2 (6 bases). The V gene's germline CDR1 is SEHNR and CDR2 FQNEAQ (reference sequence). Trimming pared 5 bases from V and 9 bases from J, leaving 11 bases between. CDR3 length equals 11 residues. CDR3 in DNA: TGTGCCAGCAGCATCACGGAGGGGCAGTACTTC. Protein: CASSITEGQYF.

The chain has TRBV4-1 and TRBJ2-7; 11 bases match TRBD2. The CDR3 runs 17 residues. The germline gives CDR1 MGHRA, CDR2 YSYEKL. J gave up 2 bases and V 2 bases, and 8 bases lay outside the gene matches. The DNA of the CDR3 is TGCGCCAGCAGCCAATGGGATAGCGGGAGGGGGGCCTACGAGCAGTACTTC. It translates to CASSQWDSGRGAYEQYF.

With respect to this clone: At one boundary the junction diverges from the germline segment, which might be a read error. The chain uses TRBV15 and TRBJ2-2, with a weak D call TRBD2 (6 bases). CDR3 length: 16 residues. Germline V gives CDR1 LNHNV, CDR2 YYDKDF (reference sequence). For the CDR3, the DNA is TGTGCCACCAGCAGAGTAGCGTACACGAACACCGGGGGGCTGTTTTTT. Translation: CATSRVAYTNTGGLFF.

The chain carries TRBV6-1 and TRBJ1-5; 9 bases are a match to TRBD1. The germline gives CDR1 MNHNS, CDR2 SASEGT. The CDR3 consists of 14 residues. V was clipped by 7 bases and J by 5 bases; unmatched bases: 6. The CDR3 nucleotides read TGTGCCAGCAACCGGGACAGGGTCGATCAGCCCCAGCATTTT. This encodes CASNRDRVDQPQHF.

V and J are TRBV5-4 and TRBJ2-2; 9 bases align to TRBD2. Germline trimming cut 4 bases from V and 2 bases from J; bases unmatched to any gene: 6. The CDR3 covers 16 residues. Germline loops: CDR1 SGHNT, CDR2 YYREEE (reference sequence). CDR3 coding DNA: TGTGCCAGCAGCGTAGGGCGGGGGGGTAACACCGGGGAGCTGTTTTTT. This gives the protein CASSVGRGGNTGELFF.

J is TRBJ1-1 and V is TRBV5-6; perhaps TRBD1 as D (5 bases). This CDR3 has 13 amino acids. Trimming left V 4 bases short and J 3 bases short, with 10 bases between. Germline CDR1 and CDR2: SGHDT and YYEEEE. The CDR3: CASSPTGYTEAFF. CDR3 sequence (DNA): TGTGCCAGCAGCCCAACAGGTTACACTGAAGCTTTCTTT.

The J gene is TRBJ2-2, the V gene TRBV6-5, with TRBD1 matching over 10 bases. CDR1 is MNHEY and CDR2 is SVGAGI in the germline V gene. Germline trimming cut 6 bases from V and 3 bases from J; bases unmatched to any gene: 4. This CDR3 region has 15 residues. The CDR3: CASRVGTGDTGELFF. As DNA, the CDR3 is TGTGCCAGCAGGGTCGGGACAGGGGACACCGGGGAGCTGTTTTTT.

V is TRBV19 and J is TRBJ2-3; 11 bases align to TRBD2. Germline CDR1 is LNHDA and CDR2 is SQIVND (reference sequence). Trimming at V came to 4 bases and at J to 2 bases, leaving 14 bases not matched to a gene. This CDR3 region has 19 residues. The CDR3 DNA reads as TGTGCCAGTAGTACCTCCCGGCTAGCGGGGGGTTCTTTCACAGATACGCAGTATTTT. This codes for CASSTSRLAGGSFTDTQYF.

On this clone: Distinct nucleotide sequences in the sample also encode this CDR3. The chain joins TRBV18 to TRBJ1-1; no clear D gene. This CDR3 has 12 residues. Germline values: CDR1 KGHSH, CDR2 LQKENI. V gave up 3 bases and J gave up 7 bases, with 9 bases separating them. The CDR3 loop is CASSPAGVEAFF. The CDR3 DNA sequence: TGTGCCAGCTCACCGGCAGGTGTTGAAGCTTTCTTT.